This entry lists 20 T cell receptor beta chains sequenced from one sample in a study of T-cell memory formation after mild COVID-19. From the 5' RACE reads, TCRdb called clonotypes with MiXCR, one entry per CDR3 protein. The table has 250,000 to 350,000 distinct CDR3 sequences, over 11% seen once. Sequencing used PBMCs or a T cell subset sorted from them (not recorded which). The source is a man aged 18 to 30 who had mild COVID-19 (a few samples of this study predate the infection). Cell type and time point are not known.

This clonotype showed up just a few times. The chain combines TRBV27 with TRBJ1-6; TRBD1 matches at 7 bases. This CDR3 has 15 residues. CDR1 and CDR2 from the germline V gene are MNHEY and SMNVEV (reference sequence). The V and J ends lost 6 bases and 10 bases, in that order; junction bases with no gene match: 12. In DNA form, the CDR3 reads TGTGCCAGCAGACGGGACAGTCAAGGGAGATCACCCCTCCACTTT. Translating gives CASRRDSQGRSPLHF.

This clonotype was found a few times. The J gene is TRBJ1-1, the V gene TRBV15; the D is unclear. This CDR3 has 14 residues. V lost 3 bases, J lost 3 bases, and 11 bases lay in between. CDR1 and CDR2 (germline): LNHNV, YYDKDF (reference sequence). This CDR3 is CATSRPRRDTEAFF. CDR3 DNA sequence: TGTGCCACCAGCAGGCCTAGACGGGACACTGAAGCTTTCTTT.

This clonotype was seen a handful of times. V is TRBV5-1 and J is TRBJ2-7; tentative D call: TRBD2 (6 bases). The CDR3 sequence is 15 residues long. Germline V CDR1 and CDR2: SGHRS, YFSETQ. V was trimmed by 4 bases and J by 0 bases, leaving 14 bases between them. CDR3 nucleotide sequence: TGCGCCAGCAGCCCTGGGGGGACTGACTCCTACGAGCAGTACTTC. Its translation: CASSPGGTDSYEQYF.

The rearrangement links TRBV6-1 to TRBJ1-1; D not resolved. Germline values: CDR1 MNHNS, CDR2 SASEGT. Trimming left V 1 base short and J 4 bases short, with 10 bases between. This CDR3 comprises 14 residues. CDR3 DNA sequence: TGTGCCAGCAGTGAAGGCGGCACTATCACTGAAGCTTTCTTT. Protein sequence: CASSEGGTITEAFF.

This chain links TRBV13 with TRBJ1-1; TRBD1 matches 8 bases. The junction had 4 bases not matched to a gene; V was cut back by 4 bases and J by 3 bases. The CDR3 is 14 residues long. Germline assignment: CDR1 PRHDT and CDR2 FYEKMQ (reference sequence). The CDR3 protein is CASSSRGPDTEAFF. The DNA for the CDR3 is TGTGCCAGCAGCTCCAGGGGGCCGGACACTGAAGCTTTCTTT.

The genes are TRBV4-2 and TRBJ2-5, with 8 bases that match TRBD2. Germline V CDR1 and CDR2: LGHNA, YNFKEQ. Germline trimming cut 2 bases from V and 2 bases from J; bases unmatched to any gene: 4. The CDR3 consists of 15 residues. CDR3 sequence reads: CASSQRERGQETQYF. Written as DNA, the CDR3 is TGTGCCAGCAGCCAACGAGAGCGGGGGCAAGAGACCCAGTACTTC.

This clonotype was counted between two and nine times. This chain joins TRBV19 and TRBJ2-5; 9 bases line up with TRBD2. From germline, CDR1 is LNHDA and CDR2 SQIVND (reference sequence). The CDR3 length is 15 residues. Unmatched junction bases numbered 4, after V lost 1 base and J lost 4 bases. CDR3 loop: CASSIGLADRETQYF. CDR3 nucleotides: TGTGCCAGTAGTATAGGACTAGCGGACAGAGAGACCCAGTACTTC.

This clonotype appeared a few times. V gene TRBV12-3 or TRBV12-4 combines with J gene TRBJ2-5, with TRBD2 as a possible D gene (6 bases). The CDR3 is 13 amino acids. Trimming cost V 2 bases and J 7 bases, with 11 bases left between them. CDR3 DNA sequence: TGTGCCAGCAGTTTACTTTTGGGGGGGACCCAGTACTTC. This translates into CASSLLLGGTQYF.

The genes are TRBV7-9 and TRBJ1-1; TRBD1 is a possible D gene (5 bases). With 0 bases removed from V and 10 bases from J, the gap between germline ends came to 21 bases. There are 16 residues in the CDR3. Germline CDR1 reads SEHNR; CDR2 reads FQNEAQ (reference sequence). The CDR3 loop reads CASSLAQGVVAIGAFF. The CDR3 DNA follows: TGTGCCAGCAGCTTAGCTCAGGGCGTGGTGGCCATCGGAGCTTTCTTT.

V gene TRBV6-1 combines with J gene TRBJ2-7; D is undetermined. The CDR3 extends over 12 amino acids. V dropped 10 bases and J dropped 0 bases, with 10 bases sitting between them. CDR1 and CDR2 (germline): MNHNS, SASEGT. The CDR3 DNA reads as TGTGCCACCGAGACATTCTCCTACGAGCAGTACGTC. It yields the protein CATETFSYEQYV.

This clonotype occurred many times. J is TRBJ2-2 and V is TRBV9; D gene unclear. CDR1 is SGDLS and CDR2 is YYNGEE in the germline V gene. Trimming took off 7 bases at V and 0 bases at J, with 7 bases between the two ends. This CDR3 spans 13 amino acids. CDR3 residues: CASRTANTGELFF. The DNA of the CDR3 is TGTGCCAGCCGGACGGCGAACACCGGGGAGCTGTTTTTT.

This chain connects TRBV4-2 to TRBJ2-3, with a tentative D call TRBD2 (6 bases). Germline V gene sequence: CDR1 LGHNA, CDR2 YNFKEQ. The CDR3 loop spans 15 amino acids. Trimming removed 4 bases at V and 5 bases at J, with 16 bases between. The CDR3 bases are TGTGCCAGCAGCCCAGGCCGGCAGGGAGGAGATACGCAGTATTTT. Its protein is CASSPGRQGGDTQYF.

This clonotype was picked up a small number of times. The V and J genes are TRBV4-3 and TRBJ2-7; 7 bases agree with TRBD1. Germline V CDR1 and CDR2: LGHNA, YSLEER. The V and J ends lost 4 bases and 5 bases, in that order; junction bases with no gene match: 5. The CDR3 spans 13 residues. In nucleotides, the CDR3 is TGCGCCAGCAGCCGGGACAGTAACCACGAGCAGTACTTC. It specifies CASSRDSNHEQYF.

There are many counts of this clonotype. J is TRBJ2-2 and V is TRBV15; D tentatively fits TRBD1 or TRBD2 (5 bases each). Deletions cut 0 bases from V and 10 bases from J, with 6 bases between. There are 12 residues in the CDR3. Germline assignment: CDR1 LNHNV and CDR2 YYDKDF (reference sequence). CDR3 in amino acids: CATSREGTELFF. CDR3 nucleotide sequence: TGTGCCACCAGCAGAGAGGGGACGGAGCTGTTTTTT. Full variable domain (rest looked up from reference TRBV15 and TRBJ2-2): DAMVIQNPRYQVTQFGKPVTLSCSQTLNHNVMYWYQQKSSQAPKLLFHYYDKDFNNEADTPDNFQSRRPNTSFCFLDIRSPGLGDTAMYLCATSREGTELFFGEGSRLTVL.

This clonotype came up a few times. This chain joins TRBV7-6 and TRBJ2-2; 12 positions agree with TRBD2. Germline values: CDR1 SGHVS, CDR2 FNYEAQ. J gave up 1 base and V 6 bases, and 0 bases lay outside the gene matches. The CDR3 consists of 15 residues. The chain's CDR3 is CASRLAGGNTGELFF. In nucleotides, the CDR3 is TGTGCCAGCAGACTAGCGGGGGGGAACACCGGGGAGCTGTTTTTT.

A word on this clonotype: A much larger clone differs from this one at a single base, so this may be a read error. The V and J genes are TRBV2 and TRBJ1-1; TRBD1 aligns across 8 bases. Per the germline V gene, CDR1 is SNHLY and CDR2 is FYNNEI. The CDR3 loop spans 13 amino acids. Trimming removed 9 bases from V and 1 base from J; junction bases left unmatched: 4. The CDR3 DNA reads TGTGCCAGAGGACAGGGTGAGAACACTGAAGCTTTCTTT. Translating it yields CARGQGENTEAFF.

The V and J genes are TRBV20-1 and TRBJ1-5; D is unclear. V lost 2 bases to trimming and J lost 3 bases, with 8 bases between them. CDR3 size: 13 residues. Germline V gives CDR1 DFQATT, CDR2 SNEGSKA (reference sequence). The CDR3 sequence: CSARPQDNQPQHF. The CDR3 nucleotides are TGCAGTGCTAGACCGCAAGACAATCAGCCCCAGCATTTT.

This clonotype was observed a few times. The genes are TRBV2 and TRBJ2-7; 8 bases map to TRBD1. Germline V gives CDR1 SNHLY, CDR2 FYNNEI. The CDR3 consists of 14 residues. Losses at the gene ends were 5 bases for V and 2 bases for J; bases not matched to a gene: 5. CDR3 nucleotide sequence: TGTGCCAGCAGTATATACAGGGGGGCCTACGAGCAGTACTTC. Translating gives CASSIYRGAYEQYF.

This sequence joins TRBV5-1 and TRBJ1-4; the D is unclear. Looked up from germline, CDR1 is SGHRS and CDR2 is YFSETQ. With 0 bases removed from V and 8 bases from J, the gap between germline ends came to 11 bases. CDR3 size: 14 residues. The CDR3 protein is CASSLEYPDEKLFF. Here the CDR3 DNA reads TGCGCCAGCAGCTTGGAGTACCCTGACGAAAAACTGTTTTTT.

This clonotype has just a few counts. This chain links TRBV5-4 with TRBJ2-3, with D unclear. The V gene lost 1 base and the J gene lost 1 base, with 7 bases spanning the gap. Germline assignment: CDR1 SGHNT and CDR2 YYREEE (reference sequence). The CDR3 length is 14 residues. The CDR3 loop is CASSLKKGTDTQYF. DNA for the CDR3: TGTGCCAGCAGCTTGAAGAAGGGCACAGATACGCAGTATTTT.